The 23 T cell receptor beta chains presented below share a single source sample, sequenced in a study of shared clonotypes between healthy human individuals. Data came from immunoSEQ multiplex PCR; TCRdb stores just in-frame clones and leaves some out. The sample gives about 480,000 clones, almost 80% of which show up once; about an eighth is in the top ten. The sample comprised PBMCs. Receptors originate from a woman between 40 and 55 years old in good health. Some clones in this sample may be carry-over from other donors' samples.

This clone was seen only a few times. The V and J genes are TRBV29-1 and TRBJ2-1; 8 bases are shared with TRBD2. V shed 4 bases and J 7 bases; nucleotides not matched to a gene: 12. Germline values: CDR1 SQVTM, CDR2 ANQGSEA. There are 15 residues in the CDR3. The CDR3 DNA sequence: TGCAGCGTTGGGACAGCGAGCGGGAGTGATAATGAGCAGTTCTTC. Its protein is CSVGTASGSDNEQFF.

Written as DNA, the CDR3 is TGTGCCAGCAGCTGGGGCGGGACTAGCGGGAACAATGAGCAGTTCTTC. It is translated as CASSWGGTSGNNEQFF. This sequence joins TRBV5-4 and TRBJ2-1; 13 bases are shared with TRBD2. The junction had 5 bases not matched to a gene; V was cut back by 3 bases and J by 5 bases. Germline CDR1 and CDR2: SGHNT and YYREEE (reference sequence). The CDR3 has 16 amino acids.

V gene TRBV7-3 combines with J gene TRBJ1-1, with D perhaps matching TRBD1 (5 bases). Germline-derived CDR1 and CDR2 are SGHTA and FQGTGA. The CDR3 totals 12 residues. Trimming took off 1 base at V and 7 bases at J, with 7 bases between the two ends. This CDR3 reads CASSLMGGEAFF. The CDR3 coding sequence is TGTGCCAGCAGCTTAATGGGGGGTGAAGCTTTCTTT.

The rearrangement links TRBV4-2 to TRBJ2-4; the D gene is possibly TRBD1 (5 bases). The CDR3 length is 14 residues. V was pared by 1 base and J by 9 bases, with 13 bases between. From germline, CDR1 is LGHNA and CDR2 YNFKEQ. CDR3 loop: CASSQGTFSAIQYF. CDR3 DNA: TGTGCCAGCAGCCAAGGGACATTTTCGGCCATTCAGTACTTC.

With regard to this clone: The sample holds other DNA sequences that translate to the same CDR3. The chain employs TRBV2 and TRBJ2-3; 12 positions agree with TRBD2. CDR1 is SNHLY and CDR2 is FYNNEI in the germline V gene. Germline trimming cut 6 bases from V and 2 bases from J; bases unmatched to any gene: 3. The CDR3 spans 15 residues. The DNA of the CDR3 is TGTGCCAGCAGCGGACTAGCGGGGATCACAGATACGCAGTATTTT. Translating it yields CASSGLAGITDTQYF. The whole variable domain, filled in from reference TRBV2 and TRBJ2-3, reads EPEVTQTPSHQVTQMGQEVILRCVPISNHLYFYWYRQILGQKVEFLVSFYNNEISEKSEIFDDQFSVERPDGSNFTLKIRSTKLEDSAMYFCASSGLAGITDTQYFGPGTRLTVL.

J is TRBJ2-3 and V is TRBV11-3; 7 nucleotides match TRBD2. This CDR3 is 16 amino acids long. CDR1 and CDR2 (germline): SGHNT, YENEEA. Trimming at V came to 1 base and at J to 2 bases, leaving 6 bases not matched to a gene. CDR3 DNA sequence: TGTGCCAGCAGCTTAGCTAGCGGCCCCGTCACAGATACGCAGTATTTT. Protein sequence: CASSLASGPVTDTQYF.

The chain has TRBV5-8 and TRBJ2-5; D is unclear. This CDR3 comprises 13 residues. V lost 5 bases, J lost 0 bases, and 8 bases lay in between. Germline V CDR1 and CDR2: SGHTS, YDEGEE. The CDR3, as DNA: TGTGCCAGCAGTCGGATGTACCAAGAGACCCAGTACTTC. Protein: CASSRMYQETQYF.

CDR3 coding DNA: TGTGCCAGCAGCGAGGGACCCAGCTCCTACAATGAGCAGTTCTTC. It specifies CASSEGPSSYNEQFF. The chain carries TRBV7-9 and TRBJ2-1; the D gene could be TRBD1 or TRBD2 (5 bases each). Germline CDR1 is SEHNR and CDR2 is FQNEAQ (reference sequence). V lost 5 bases to trimming and J lost 0 bases, with 11 bases between them. The CDR3 is made up of 15 amino acids.

The DNA of the CDR3 is TGTGCCAGCAGTCCCCGAGCCGGGGCCAACGTCCTGACTTTC. This translates into CASSPRAGANVLTF. This rearrangement joins TRBV28 to TRBJ2-6, with no clear D. Trimming took off 5 bases at V and 4 bases at J, with 9 bases between the two ends. The CDR3 length is 14 residues. The germline V gene encodes CDR1 MDHEN and CDR2 SYDVKM.

Comment on this clone: Other DNA sequences of this sample code for an identical CDR3. The chain couples TRBV7-9 to TRBJ1-1; perhaps TRBD1 as D (5 bases). The CDR3 totals 12 residues. Trimming removed 4 bases from V and 5 bases from J, with 8 bases in between. CDR1 is SEHNR, CDR2 FQNEAQ, per germline (reference sequence). The CDR3 spells CASSWGRTEAFF. DNA of the CDR3: TGTGCCAGCAGCTGGGGACGAACTGAAGCTTTCTTT.

The chain combines TRBV5-1 with TRBJ1-1; D not certain. Germline CDR1 and CDR2: SGHRS and YFSETQ. The CDR3 covers 14 residues. The V gene lost 4 bases and the J gene lost 7 bases, with 17 bases spanning the gap. This chain's CDR3 is CASSTASRSSEAFF. The DNA for the CDR3 is TGCGCCAGCAGCACTGCGAGCAGGTCGAGTGAAGCTTTCTTT.

The chain has TRBV11-2 and TRBJ2-3; D could derive from TRBD1 or TRBD2 (6 bases each). The V end lost 1 base, the J end lost 6 bases, and 17 bases lay between the germline ends. Germline loops: CDR1 SGHAT, CDR2 FQNNGV. The CDR3 consists of 16 residues. CDR3: CASSLVRGLPQDTQYF. For the CDR3, the DNA is TGTGCCAGCAGCTTAGTCCGGGGGCTACCCCAGGATACGCAGTATTTT.

The chain has TRBV15 and TRBJ2-5; TRBD2 agrees at 12 bases. Germline V gives CDR1 LNHNV, CDR2 YYDKDF (reference sequence). The CDR3 consists of 16 residues. Trimming removed 5 bases from V and 4 bases from J; junction bases left unmatched: 8. This CDR3 reads CATSGLSSGRVETQYF. CDR3 coding DNA: TGTGCCACCAGCGGATTATCTAGCGGGAGGGTAGAGACCCAGTACTTC.

The rearrangement links TRBV28 to TRBJ2-7, with TRBD1 matching 10 bases. The CDR3 is 15 amino acids. The J segment lost 5 bases and the V segment lost 6 bases, leaving 10 bases of the junction unmatched. Germline CDR1 and CDR2: MDHEN and SYDVKM. CDR3: CASSHLPGQGNEQYF. DNA of the CDR3: TGTGCCAGCAGCCATCTACCGGGACAGGGGAACGAGCAGTACTTC.

This rearrangement joins TRBV2 to TRBJ2-7; no clear D gene. V was clipped by 3 bases and J by 2 bases, with 8 bases between them. Germline-derived CDR1 and CDR2 are SNHLY and FYNNEI. This CDR3 comprises 13 residues. The CDR3 nucleotides are TGTGCCAGCAGTGAGGCCAGCGCCTACGAGCAGTACTTC. Amino acid sequence: CASSEASAYEQYF.

This clone was picked up one time. The chain employs TRBV6-1 and TRBJ2-3, with 7 bases matching TRBD1. CDR1 MNHNS and CDR2 SASEGT come from the germline V gene. V lost 2 bases to trimming and J lost 4 bases; unmatched junction nucleotides: 6. The CDR3 is 15 amino acids. In DNA, the CDR3 is TGTGCCAGCAGTGAATCTCTCCAGGGGGCAGATACGCAGTATTTT. It yields the protein CASSESLQGADTQYF.

The V gene is TRBV2, the J gene TRBJ1-6; a weak D match, TRBD1 (6 bases). The CDR3 is 12 residues long. Per the germline V gene, CDR1 is SNHLY and CDR2 is FYNNEI. Between the trimmed V and J ends, which lost 5 bases and 11 bases, there was a span of 10 bases. The CDR3 sequence is CASSMDRPPLHF. CDR3 bases: TGTGCCAGCAGTATGGACAGACCACCCCTCCACTTT.

This clone is a singleton in its sample. This chain connects TRBV6-5 to TRBJ2-5; 7 bases map to TRBD1. In germline, CDR1 is MNHEY, CDR2 SVGAGI. The CDR3 is 13 amino acids. V gave up 5 bases and J gave up 4 bases; unmatched junction bases: 4. CDR3: CASSDRVGETQYF. Here the CDR3 DNA reads TGTGCCAGCAGTGACAGGGTTGGAGAGACCCAGTACTTC.

Worth noting for this clone: A much larger clonotype is one base distant, so this may be a read error. This sequence joins TRBV30 and TRBJ1-1; D is ambiguous. The V and J ends lost 0 bases and 1 base respectively, with 12 bases between them. The CDR3 covers 15 residues. Germline values: CDR1 GTSNPN, CDR2 SVGIG (reference sequence). The CDR3 protein is CAWSVLSDQNTEAFF. Written as DNA, the CDR3 is TGTGCCTGGAGTGTACTATCAGACCAGAACACTGAAGCTTTCTTT.

The CDR3 DNA sequence: TGTGCCAGCAGTTACTCGAGTCTAGCCAGCGGGGAGCTGTTTTTT. It specifies CASSYSSLASGELFF. The chain joins TRBV6-6 to TRBJ2-2; D possibly corresponds to TRBD2 (5 bases). Deletions cut 0 bases from V and 7 bases from J, with 12 bases between. CDR1 is MNHNY, CDR2 SVGAGI, per germline (reference sequence). The CDR3 spans 15 residues.

The chain links TRBV19 to TRBJ2-3; 13 nucleotides line up with TRBD2. The CDR3 runs to 18 residues. CDR1 is LNHDA, CDR2 SQIVND, per germline (reference sequence). After removal of 6 bases from V and 0 bases from J, the junction contained 9 bases not matched to a gene. The CDR3 loop is CASSRGTSGTTSTDTQYF. The CDR3 DNA reads as TGTGCCAGTAGCAGAGGGACTAGCGGGACTACTAGCACAGATACGCAGTATTTT.

V usage is TRBV7-3 and J usage is TRBJ2-1, with D tentatively TRBD2 (6 bases). Germline V gene data show CDR1 as SGHTA and CDR2 as FQGTGA. V lost 1 base to trimming and J lost 0 bases, with 10 bases between them. The CDR3 extends over 16 amino acids. DNA of the CDR3: TGTGCCAGCAGCTTAAGGGCGGGGAGCTCCTACAATGAGCAGTTCTTC. Translating gives CASSLRAGSSYNEQFF. Combining the CDR3 with reference TRBV7-3 and TRBJ2-1 gives the whole variable domain GAGVSQTPSNKVTEKGKYVELRCDPISGHTALYWYRQSLGQGPEFLIYFQGTGAADDSGLPNDRFFAVRPEGSVSTLKIQRTERGDSAVYLCASSLRAGSSYNEQFFGPGTRLTVL.

About this clone: Since a far larger clone is one base different, this is likely a read error. Other DNA sequences within the sample encode an identical CDR3. This sequence joins TRBV4-2 and TRBJ2-5; perhaps TRBD2 as D (7 bases). This CDR3 contains 16 residues. Germline CDR1 reads LGHNA; CDR2 reads YNFKEQ. V was cut by 1 base and J by 5 bases, with 17 bases left in between. CDR3 bases: TGTGCCAGCAGCCAAGCCGGCCCGGGGGGCGGGGAGACCCAGTACTTC. Encoded protein: CASSQAGPGGGETQYF.